This T cell receptor (beta chain) was sequenced in a study of T cell responses to AZD1222 COVID-19 vaccine (dated by TCRdb to about 2021). With regard to the full study: Because spike-specific TCR depth and breadth did not differ between the two schedules, AZD1222 recipients who got a second dose at roughly 4 weeks were pooled with those who got a second dose at roughly 12 weeks. TCR sequencing was performed for 233 trial participants, of whom approximately 200 were given two doses of AZD1222 and around 25 were given two doses of MenACWY control vaccine. Enrollment into the trials was organized by age into subgroups of 18-55, 56-69 and 70-plus years, and those subgroups contained roughly 150, 30 and 60 TCR-sequenced participants, respectively.

Via the germline V gene, CDR1 is SGDLS and CDR2 YYNGEE. V and J lose 0 bases and 1 base, and a span of 13 bases separates them. The CDR3 goes from the cysteine to the phenylalanine over 17 residues. Only the CDR3 DNA is retained, 51 bases long and in frame from the first base. To note about this clone: Its antigen is not yet known. No qualities accompany the bases; no much larger clone lies one base away.

General conclusions and limits of the study: Because no day 14 peak-response samples were available, the repertoires could be characterized only after the peak T cell response. In the small 56-69-year group, the increase in depth fell short of significance, most likely because of low power. Participants were mostly white British, with more females than males. The authors suggested clonal diversity may have been underestimated. Conclusions about previously exposed vaccinees are limited, since just five or six AZD1222 recipients were seropositive for SARS-CoV-2 at baseline. After two AZD1222 doses, spike-specific TCR breadth and depth were significantly higher than at day 0 and than in MenACWY recipients. The vaccine-associated CD4 TCRs covered the entire spike protein, and the dominant responses fell in regions 160-218 and 743-854. Nearly half of unique spike-specific TCRs reportedly recognized epitopes outside regions mutated in the B.1.351 and B.1.1.7 variants.

The CDR3 regions of human TCRbeta chains were analyzed by immunosequencing. Regarding the original processing steps: Repertoire TCRs were checked for matches against a reference library of SARS-CoV-2-specific TCRs that had been generated using the MIRA antigen-specificity platform. Breadth was defined as the fraction of unique TCRs that were SARS-CoV-2-associated. Depth was defined as the fraction of total T cells that were SARS-CoV-2-associated. Using the MIRA data, every spike-specific TCR was mapped to the spike region that the TCR reacted to and assigned to either a CD4 or a CD8 class. Log10-transformed breadth and depth values were compared by one-way ANOVA with Sidak's multiple comparisons tests. TCRdb obtained this table from immuneACCESS and retained in-frame rearrangements with V and J assigned. These tables miss some clones; where compared with another copy, unresolved V genes account for less than half of the shortfall, and the remainder is unexplained. The V and J calls and clone size were taken over from that table, and D and trimming were inferred from the DNA. Within this sample are approximately 160,000 clones, with 90% of them counted one time only. Jointly, the top ten make up more than 1.3% of the sample.

The time point label, read with the paper, signifies: baseline before first vaccination. Samples from vaccinated people were obtained from the UK trials COV001 and COV002, which included a single-blind randomized controlled phase 2/3 trial of AZD1222 (ChAdOx1 nCoV-19) in healthy adults. For TCRbeta chain sequencing, PBMC samples were collected from trial participants at day 0 and at day 28 after the second dose. The TCR originated in an adult in good health. The material sequenced was peripheral blood, taken on day 0 of AZD1222 vaccination. The chain was built from TRBV9 and TRBJ2-2, with no confident D gene call. The DNA sequence is TGTGCCAGCAGCGTAGATTTTGTTTACCGGAACACCGGGGAGCTGTTTTTT. It translates to CASSVDFVYRNTGELFF.